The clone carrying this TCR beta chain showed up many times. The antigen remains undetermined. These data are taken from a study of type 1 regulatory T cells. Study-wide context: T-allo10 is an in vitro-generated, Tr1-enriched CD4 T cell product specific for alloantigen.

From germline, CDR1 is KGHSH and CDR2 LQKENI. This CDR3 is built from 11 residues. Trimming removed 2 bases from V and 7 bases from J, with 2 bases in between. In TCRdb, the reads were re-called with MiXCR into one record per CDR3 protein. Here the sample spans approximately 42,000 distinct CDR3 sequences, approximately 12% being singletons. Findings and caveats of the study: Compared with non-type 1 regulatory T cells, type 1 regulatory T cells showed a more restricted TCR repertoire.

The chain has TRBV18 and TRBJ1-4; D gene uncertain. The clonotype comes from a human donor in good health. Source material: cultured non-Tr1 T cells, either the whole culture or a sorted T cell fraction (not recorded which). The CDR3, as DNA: TGTGCCAGCTCACCAGCTGAAAAACTGTTTTTT. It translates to CASSPAEKLFF.